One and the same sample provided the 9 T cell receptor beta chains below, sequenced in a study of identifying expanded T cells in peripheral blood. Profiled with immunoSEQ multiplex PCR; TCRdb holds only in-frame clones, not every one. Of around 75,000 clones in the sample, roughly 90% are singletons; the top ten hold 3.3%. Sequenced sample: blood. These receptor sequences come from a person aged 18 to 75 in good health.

CDR3 bases: TGTGCCAGCAGCTTAACGAGGACAACCGGGGAGCTGTTTTTT. Translated: CASSLTRTTGELFF. V is TRBV7-3 and J is TRBJ2-2; perhaps TRBD1 as D (5 bases). The V gene lost 0 bases and the J gene lost 5 bases, with 7 bases spanning the gap. Germline loops: CDR1 SGHTA, CDR2 FQGTGA. This CDR3 has 14 amino acids.

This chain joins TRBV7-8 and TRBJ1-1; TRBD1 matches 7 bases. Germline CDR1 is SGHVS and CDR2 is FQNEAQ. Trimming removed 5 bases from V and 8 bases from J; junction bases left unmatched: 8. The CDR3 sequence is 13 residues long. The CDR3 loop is CASSLIGGPEAFF. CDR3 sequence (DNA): TGTGCCAGCAGCCTTATAGGGGGCCCGGAAGCTTTCTTT.

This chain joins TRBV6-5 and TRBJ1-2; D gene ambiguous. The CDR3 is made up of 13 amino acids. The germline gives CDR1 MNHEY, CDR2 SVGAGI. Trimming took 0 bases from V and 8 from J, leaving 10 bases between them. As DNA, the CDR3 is TGTGCCAGCAGTTACTCTCCGACGGGCGGCTACACCTTC. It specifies CASSYSPTGGYTF.

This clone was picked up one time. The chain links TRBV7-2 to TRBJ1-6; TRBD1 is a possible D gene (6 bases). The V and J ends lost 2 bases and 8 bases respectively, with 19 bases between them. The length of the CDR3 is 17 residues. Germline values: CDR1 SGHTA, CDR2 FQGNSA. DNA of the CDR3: TGTGCCAGCAGCTTATCGTCAGGCGGACAGAGATATTCACCCCTCCACTTT. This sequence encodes CASSLSSGGQRYSPLHF. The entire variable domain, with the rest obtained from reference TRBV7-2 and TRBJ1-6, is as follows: GAGVSQSPSNKVTEKGKDVELRCDPISGHTALYWYRQSLGQGLEFLIYFQGNSAPDKSGLPSDRFSAERTGGSVSTLTIQRTQQEDSAVYLCASSLSSGGQRYSPLHFGNGTRLTVT.

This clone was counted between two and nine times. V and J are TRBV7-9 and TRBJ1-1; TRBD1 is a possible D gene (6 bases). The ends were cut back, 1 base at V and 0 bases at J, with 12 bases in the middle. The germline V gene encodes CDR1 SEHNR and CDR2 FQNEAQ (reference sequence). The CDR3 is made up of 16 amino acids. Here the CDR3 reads CASSLVGRGLNTEAFF. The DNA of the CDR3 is TGTGCCAGCAGCTTAGTAGGCAGGGGATTGAACACTGAAGCTTTCTTT.

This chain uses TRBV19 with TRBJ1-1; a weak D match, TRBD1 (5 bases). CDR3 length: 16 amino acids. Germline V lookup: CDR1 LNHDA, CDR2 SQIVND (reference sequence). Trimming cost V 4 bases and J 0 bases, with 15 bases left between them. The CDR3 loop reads CASSTLPGSMNTEAFF. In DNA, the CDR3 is TGTGCCAGTAGTACATTACCAGGGAGCATGAACACTGAAGCTTTCTTT.

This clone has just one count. This CDR3 reads CASSLGSVRTGELFF. The CDR3 region has the DNA TGTGCCAGCAGCTTAGGATCGGTACGGACCGGGGAGCTGTTTTTT. The V call is TRBV7-9, the J call TRBJ2-2; no clear D gene. Per the germline V gene, CDR1 is SEHNR and CDR2 is FQNEAQ (reference sequence). CDR3 length equals 15 residues. Trimming pared 1 base from V and 5 bases from J, leaving 11 bases between.

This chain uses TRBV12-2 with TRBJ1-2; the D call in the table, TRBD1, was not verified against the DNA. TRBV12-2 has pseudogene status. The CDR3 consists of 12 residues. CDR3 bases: TGTGCAAGTCGCTCCGGGACAGCCAGCTACACCTTC. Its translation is CASRSGTASYTF.

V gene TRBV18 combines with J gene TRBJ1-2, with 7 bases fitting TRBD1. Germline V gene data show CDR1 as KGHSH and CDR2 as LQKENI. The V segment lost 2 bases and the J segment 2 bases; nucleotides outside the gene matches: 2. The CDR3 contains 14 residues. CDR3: CASSPDRENYGYTF. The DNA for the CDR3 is TGTGCCAGCTCACCAGACAGGGAGAACTATGGCTACACCTTC.